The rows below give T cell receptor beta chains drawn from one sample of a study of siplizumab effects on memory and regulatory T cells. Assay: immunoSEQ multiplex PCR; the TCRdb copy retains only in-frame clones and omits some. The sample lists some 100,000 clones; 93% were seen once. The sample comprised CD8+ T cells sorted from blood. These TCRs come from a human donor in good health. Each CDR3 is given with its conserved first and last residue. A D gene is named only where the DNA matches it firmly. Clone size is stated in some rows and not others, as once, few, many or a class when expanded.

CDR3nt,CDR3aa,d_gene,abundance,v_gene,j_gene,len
TGTGCCAGCAGCCCCGCCGGGGGTACCTACGAGCAGTACTTC,CASSPAGGTYEQYF,.,.,TRBV13,TRBJ2-7,14
TGTGCCAGCAGTTATTCCTCTGGAAACACCATATATTTT,CASSYSSGNTIYF,.,.,TRBV6-5,TRBJ1-3,13
TGTGCCAGCAGTCTTATACAGACTAACAATGAGCAGTTCTTC,CASSLIQTNNEQFF,.,.,TRBV27,TRBJ2-1,14
TGTGCCAGCAGTTTATCTAAGGGGACCTACGAGCAGTACTTC,CASSLSKGTYEQYF,.,.,TRBV27,TRBJ2-7,14
TGTGCCAGCAGCCAAATTCGCCCTACTAGCACCGGGGAGCTGTTTTTT,CASSQIRPTSTGELFF,.,.,TRBV14,TRBJ2-2,16
TGTGCCAGTATCGGCCAGGGCGGGCCCGGGGAGCTGTTTTTT,CASIGQGGPGELFF,.,.,TRBV19,TRBJ2-2,14
TGTGCCTGGAGTGTAGGGGGCTCTGGAAACACCATATATTTT,CAWSVGGSGNTIYF,.,few,TRBV30,TRBJ1-3,14
TGTGCCAGTAGTATAGGGGCGACAGATACGCAGTATTTT,CASSIGATDTQYF,.,.,TRBV19,TRBJ2-3,13
TGTGCCAGCAGCTTGGGGGACAGGGCGTCTAGTTCACCCCTCCACTTT,CASSLGDRASSSPLHF,TRBD1,once,TRBV7-9,TRBJ1-6,16
TGTGCCAGCAGCCTCGCAGGACAGGGGGACACTGAAGCTTTCTTT,CASSLAGQGDTEAFF,TRBD1,.,TRBV11-2,TRBJ1-1,15
TGTGCCAGCAGCCTCCGCCGGACAGGGGAGACCCAGTACTTC,CASSLRRTGETQYF,TRBD1,.,TRBV7-8,TRBJ2-5,14
TGTGCCTCGCAGGGGGTCTTGAACACTGAAGCTTTCTTT,CASQGVLNTEAFF,TRBD1,.,TRBV30,TRBJ1-1,13
TGTGCCAGCAGCTTAGCCGGGACAGAGTCCTACGAGCAGTACTTC,CASSLAGTESYEQYF,TRBD1,.,TRBV5-6,TRBJ2-7,15
TGTGCCAGCAGCCGTCTATCAGGGGTCGGAAACACCATATATTTT,CASSRLSGVGNTIYF,.,.,TRBV7-9,TRBJ1-3,15
TGTGCCAGCAGCTTAGTCGGGACAGGGGACACCGGGGAGCTGTTTTTT,CASSLVGTGDTGELFF,TRBD1,.,TRBV7-9,TRBJ2-2,16
TGTGCCAGCAGCATGCCGACCGGGTCTGGGGCCAACGTCCTGACTTTC,CASSMPTGSGANVLTF,.,.,TRBV13,TRBJ2-6,16
TGTGCCAGTAGTATAGATTCGTCGGGGTCAGGGGAATTCGCTGAAGCTTTCTTT,CASSIDSSGSGEFAEAFF,.,.,TRBV19,TRBJ1-1,18
TGTGCCAGCAGCCAAGAAGACAGGGGAGTCACAGATACGCAGTATTTT,CASSQEDRGVTDTQYF,TRBD1,.,TRBV14,TRBJ2-3,16
TGTGCCAGCAGCTACCCTGGACGGGCCTCCAACACCGGGGAGCTGTTTTTT,CASSYPGRASNTGELFF,.,.,TRBV7-9,TRBJ2-2,17
TGTGCCAGTAGCCGTAGGACAGGGAACTCCTACGAGCAGTACTTC,CASSRRTGNSYEQYF,TRBD1,.,TRBV19,TRBJ2-7,15